This T cell receptor (beta chain) derives from a study of cytomegalovirus exposure and HLA in healthy donors. General study findings and limits: Trimming of TCR beta V- and J-genes showed a link, identified in a later analysis, to a missense DCLRE1C variant. Common viral pathogens were later found to be apparently linked to several of the most significant clusters. In a later analysis, an Asian-associated ancestry cluster reportedly showed fewer N-insertions than the 666-donor mean. Excluded were some V segments that proved indistinguishable, including TRBV6-2 and TRBV6-3.

V was cut by 3 bases and J by 5 bases, with 17 bases left in between. Germline V lookup: CDR1 LNHDA, CDR2 SQIVND (reference sequence). The length of the CDR3 is 16 residues. About this clone itself: Its specificity is not known.

The PCR used 60 Vbeta and 13 Jbeta primers. Here immunoSEQ multiplex PCR was the method, and the copy in TCRdb shows in-frame clones only, minus some. Seen here are more than 85,000 clones, more than 60% observed once, and the top ten hold roughly 1.9%. This TCR was sampled from a man in his thirties or forties in good health and CMV-seronegative. The chain couples TRBV19 to TRBJ1-5; D is undetermined. Sequences were obtained from PBMCs. CDR3 sequence reads: CASSISSGYGDQPQHF. Here the CDR3 DNA reads TGTGCCAGTAGTATCTCGTCAGGTTACGGTGATCAGCCCCAGCATTTT.